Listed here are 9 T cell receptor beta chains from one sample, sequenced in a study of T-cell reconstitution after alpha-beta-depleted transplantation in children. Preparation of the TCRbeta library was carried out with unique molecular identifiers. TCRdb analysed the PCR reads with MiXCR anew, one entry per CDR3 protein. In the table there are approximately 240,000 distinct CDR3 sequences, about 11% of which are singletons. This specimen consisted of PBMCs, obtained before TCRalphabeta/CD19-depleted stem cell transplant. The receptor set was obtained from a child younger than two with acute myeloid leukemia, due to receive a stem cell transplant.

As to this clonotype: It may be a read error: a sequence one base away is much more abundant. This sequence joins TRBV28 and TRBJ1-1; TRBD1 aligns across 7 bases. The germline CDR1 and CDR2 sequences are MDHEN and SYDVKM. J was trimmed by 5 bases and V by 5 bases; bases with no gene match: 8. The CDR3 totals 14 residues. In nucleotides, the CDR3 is TGTGCCAGCAGTCCGGCACAGGGGACGACTGAAGCTTTCTTT. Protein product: CASSPAQGTTEAFF.

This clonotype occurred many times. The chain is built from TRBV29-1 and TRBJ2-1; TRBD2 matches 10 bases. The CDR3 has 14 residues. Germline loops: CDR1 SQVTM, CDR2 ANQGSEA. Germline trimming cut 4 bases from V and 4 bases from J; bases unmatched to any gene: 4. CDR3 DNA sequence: TGCAGCGTTGTCCCAGCGGGGGGGTACAATGAGCAGTTCTTC. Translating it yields CSVVPAGGYNEQFF.

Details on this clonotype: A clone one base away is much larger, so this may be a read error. CDR3 region: CAGSSDGGAYLDTQYF. Here the CDR3 DNA reads TGTGCCGGCAGCTCTGACGGGGGGGCCTATCTAGATACGCAGTATTTT. The rearrangement links TRBV5-6 to TRBJ2-3, with TRBD2 matching 8 bases. The CDR3 totals 16 residues. Looked up from germline, CDR1 is SGHDT and CDR2 is YYEEEE.

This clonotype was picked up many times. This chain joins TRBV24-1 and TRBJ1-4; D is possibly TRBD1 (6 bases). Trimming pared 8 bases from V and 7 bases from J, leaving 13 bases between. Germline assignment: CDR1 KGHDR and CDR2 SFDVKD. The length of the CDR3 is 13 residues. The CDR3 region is CATNRQDGEKLFF. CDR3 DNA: TGTGCCACCAATCGACAGGATGGTGAAAAACTGTTTTTT.

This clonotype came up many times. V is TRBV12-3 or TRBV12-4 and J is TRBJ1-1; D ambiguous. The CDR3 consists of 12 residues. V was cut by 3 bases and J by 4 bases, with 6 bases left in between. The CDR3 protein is CASSLSFTEAFF. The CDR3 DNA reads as TGTGCCAGCAGTTTGAGCTTCACTGAAGCTTTCTTT.

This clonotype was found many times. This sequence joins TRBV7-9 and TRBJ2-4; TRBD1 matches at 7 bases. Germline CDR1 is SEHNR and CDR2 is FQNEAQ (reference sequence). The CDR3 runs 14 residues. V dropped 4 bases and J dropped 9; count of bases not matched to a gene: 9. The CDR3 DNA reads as TGTGCCAGCAGCTATCCGACAGGGATGAGCATTCAGTACTTC. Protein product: CASSYPTGMSIQYF.

CDR3 coding DNA: TGTGCCAGCAGACTAGCGGGAGACTACGAGCAGTACTTC. Translated, it gives CASRLAGDYEQYF. This sequence joins TRBV6-4 and TRBJ2-7; 11 nucleotides align to TRBD2. V shed 6 bases, J shed 3 bases, and the junction held 1 base outside the gene matches. The CDR3 has 13 amino acids. Germline values: CDR1 MRHNA, CDR2 SNTAGT.

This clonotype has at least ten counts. The chain's CDR3 is CASSYSHDSSYEQYF. The CDR3 DNA reads as TGTGCCAGCAGTTACTCCCACGACAGCTCCTACGAGCAGTACTTC. The chain recombines TRBV6-5 with TRBJ2-7; perhaps TRBD1 as D (5 bases). This CDR3 has 15 residues. Looked up from germline, CDR1 is MNHEY and CDR2 is SVGAGI. V was shortened by 0 bases and J by 0 bases, with 9 bases between the two germline ends.

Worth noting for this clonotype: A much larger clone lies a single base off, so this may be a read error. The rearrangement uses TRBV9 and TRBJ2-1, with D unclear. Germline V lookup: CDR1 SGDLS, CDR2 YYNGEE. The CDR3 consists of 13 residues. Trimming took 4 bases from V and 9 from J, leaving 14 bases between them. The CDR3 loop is CASSPSLASEQFF. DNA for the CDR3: TGTGCCAGCAGCCCCTCATTGGCCAGTGAGCAGTTCTTC.